This T cell receptor beta chain came from a study of high-grade serous ovarian cancer treatment subgroups. A word on this clone: Its antigen is unidentified.

Points from the study as a whole: Bulk tumor TCR sequencing gave no spatial information.

Sequencing used immunoSEQ multiplex PCR; TCRdb keeps in-frame clones, though not all of them. The table lists approximately 36,000 clones, approximately 81% of them singletons, with approximately 3.1% in the top ten. Tumor tissue was taken before any definitive surgery or chemotherapy was given. V was pared by 5 bases and J by 4 bases, with 2 bases of the junction left unmatched. Germline-derived CDR1 and CDR2 are MNHEY and SVGAGI. The CDR3 totals 14 residues. The sequencing sample was made of tumor tissue. V and J are TRBV6-5 and TRBJ2-4; 10 bases align to TRBD1. The source of this sequence is a human donor with high-grade serous ovarian cancer. The CDR3 protein is CASSRQGAKNIQYF. CDR3 coding DNA: TGTGCCAGCAGTCGACAGGGGGCGAAAAACATTCAGTACTTC.